Here is one T cell receptor beta chain with its context. Germline V gene sequence: CDR1 SQVTM, CDR2 ANQGSEA. This CDR3 has 12 residues. Trimming left V 4 bases short and J 4 bases short, with 11 bases between. This sample was included in a study of blood T cell repertoires in COVID-19. Study background: Both acute and convalescent COVID-19 samples were obtained from the United States, Italy and Spain.

Assay used: immunoSEQ multiplex PCR; TCRdb lists only in-frame clones, some missing. The repertoire holds 300,000 to 500,000 clones, with nearly 90% as singletons. The V gene is TRBV29-1, the J gene TRBJ2-7; D call uncertain. The receptor was derived from a middle-aged woman with acute COVID-19. Sequenced sample: PBMCs or T cells enriched from blood (not recorded which). The CDR3 is CSVGHFAYEQYF. As DNA, the CDR3 is TGCAGCGTTGGGCATTTCGCTTACGAGCAGTACTTC.